The clone carrying this T cell receptor beta chain has ten or more counts. The target antigen is unknown. The data belong to a study of blood T cells in healthy people across ages. PCR was performed a second time for about 7 to 11 cycles using a sample-barcoded 5' primer and a J-beta primer mix. Every sample produced at least 3 million CDR3-containing paired-end reads. TCRdb reanalysed the 5' RACE reads using MiXCR and keeps one entry per CDR3 protein. This table has about 930,000 distinct CDR3 sequences, 25% to 35% appearing once. General study points: As age increased, TCR beta diversity per million T cells fell in a roughly linear fashion.

CDR3 length: 15 amino acids. The germline V and J ends were trimmed by 0 bases and 4 bases, with 15 bases remaining between them. Germline CDR1 and CDR2: DFQATT and SNEGSKA (reference sequence). The authors drew ten milliliters of peripheral blood from each donor. This sample was also put to use in a study of T cells of mothers and their children. From that second work: Over 10 million reads per mother and approximately 3.2 million per child were obtained.

This receptor was identified in a woman aged 40-49 years in good health. This chain connects TRBV20-1 to TRBJ1-2; possible D gene TRBD1, 5 bases. The sample was blood. The DNA for the CDR3 is TGCAGTGCTAGAGATCATGGAGGGGCGGTCTATGGCTACACCTTC. Protein product: CSARDHGGAVYGYTF.